The 11 T cell receptor beta chains presented below share a single source sample, sequenced in a study of T cell responses to AZD1222 COVID-19 vaccine. Generated by immunoSEQ multiplex PCR, the TCRdb table keeps only in-frame clones and is missing some. The sample shows 96,000 or so clones, about nine tenths of them seen only once. The material was peripheral blood, obtained on day 0 of AZD1222 vaccination. The receptors come from an adult in good health.

This clone was observed once. The chain couples TRBV27 to TRBJ2-5; no definite D call. The CDR3 runs to 13 residues. The germline V gene has CDR1 MNHEY and CDR2 SMNVEV (reference sequence). The V end was cut by 6 bases, the J end by 6 bases, with 14 bases between. CDR3: CASSPGGKKTQYF. DNA for the CDR3: TGTGCCAGCAGCCCGGGTGGCAAAAAGACCCAGTACTTC.

This chain uses TRBV24-1 with TRBJ1-2; D is uncertain. The CDR3 extends over 12 amino acids. V was shortened by 5 bases and J by 3 bases, with 6 bases between the two germline ends. CDR1 KGHDR and CDR2 SFDVKD come from the germline V gene. The CDR3 here is CATSASDYGYTF. CDR3 sequence (DNA): TGTGCCACCAGTGCGTCTGACTATGGCTACACCTTC.

This clone was recorded a few times. The gene calls are TRBV9 and TRBJ2-2, with D maybe TRBD2 (6 bases). The CDR3 runs to 15 residues. V gave up 2 bases and J gave up 6 bases, with 14 bases separating them. Germline values: CDR1 SGDLS, CDR2 YYNGEE. The CDR3 sequence is CASSVENPGAGELFF. The CDR3 nucleotides are TGTGCCAGCAGCGTTGAAAACCCGGGAGCCGGGGAGCTGTTTTTT.

The V gene is TRBV5-6, the J gene TRBJ2-7; 14 nucleotides agree with TRBD2. CDR1 is SGHDT, CDR2 YYEEEE, per germline. CDR3 length: 16 residues. Unmatched junction bases numbered 6, after V lost 4 bases and J lost 3 bases. In DNA, the CDR3 is TGTGCCAGCAGCGCCCGGACTAGCGGGAGGTACTACGAGCAGTACTTC. Its translation is CASSARTSGRYYEQYF.

The CDR3: CASSIRADTQYF. CDR3 in DNA: TGTGCCAGTAGTATACGGGCAGATACGCAGTATTTT. The chain combines TRBV19 with TRBJ2-3; D gene ambiguous. V lost 2 bases to trimming and J lost 4 bases, with 4 bases between them. The CDR3 sequence is 12 residues long. Germline assignment: CDR1 LNHDA and CDR2 SQIVND (reference sequence).

The gene calls are TRBV5-1 and TRBJ2-5; 8 bases fit TRBD2. CDR1 and CDR2 from the germline V gene are SGHRS and YFSETQ. With 0 bases clipped from V and 1 base from J, the junction kept 5 bases outside the gene matches. The CDR3 covers 16 residues. As DNA, the CDR3 is TGCGCCAGCAGCTTGGAACCAGCGGGAGCCCAAGAGACCCAGTACTTC. Translating it yields CASSLEPAGAQETQYF.

This rearrangement joins TRBV28 to TRBJ1-1; D is perhaps TRBD1 (6 bases). Looked up from germline, CDR1 is MDHEN and CDR2 is SYDVKM. This CDR3 contains 14 residues. Between the trimmed V and J ends, which lost 6 bases and 5 bases, there was a span of 16 bases. DNA for the CDR3: TGTGCCAGCAGCCTCCCGGGGGGGCGGACTGAAGCTTTCTTT. Translating gives CASSLPGGRTEAFF. Filled out from reference TRBV28 and TRBJ1-1, the complete variable domain reads DVKVTQSSRYLVKRTGEKVFLECVQDMDHENMFWYRQDPGLGLRLIYFSYDVKMKEKGDIPEGYSVSREKKERFSLILESASTNQTSMYLCASSLPGGRTEAFFGQGTRLTVV.

The genes are TRBV15 and TRBJ2-7; TRBD1 aligns across 9 bases. J lost 7 bases, V lost 0 bases, and 13 bases had no gene match. Germline values: CDR1 LNHNV, CDR2 YYDKDF (reference sequence). CDR3 length: 17 residues. Here the CDR3 reads CATSRDRPGTGIREQYF. The CDR3 region has the DNA TGTGCCACCAGCAGAGATCGGCCCGGGACAGGGATTCGGGAGCAGTACTTC.

This clone was recorded once. V and J are TRBV7-3 and TRBJ2-7; D is unresolved. Germline CDR1 reads SGHTA; CDR2 reads FQGTGA. Between the trimmed V and J ends, which lost 5 bases and 3 bases, there was a span of 17 bases. This CDR3 spans 15 amino acids. The CDR3 DNA is TGTGCCAGCAGCCGAGGACCTACACTCAACTACGAGCAGTACTTC. Translated: CASSRGPTLNYEQYF.

On this clone: A read error may produce the germline difference seen at one junction end. The rearrangement links TRBV7-7 to TRBJ2-5; 15 bases are shared with TRBD2. CDR3 length equals 16 residues. Germline V CDR1 and CDR2: SSHAT, FNYEAQ (reference sequence). This CDR3 is CASSFGLAGGRETQYF. The DNA of the CDR3 is TGTGCTAGCAGCTTTGGACTAGCGGGAGGGAGAGAGACCCAGTACTTC.

The chain combines TRBV29-1 with TRBJ1-3; TRBD1 is a possible D gene (6 bases). The V gene's germline CDR1 is SQVTM and CDR2 ANQGSEA. V was shortened by 5 bases and J by 5 bases, with 19 bases between the two germline ends. The CDR3 length is 15 residues. The CDR3 nucleotides are TGCAGCGTTCCGCCGGGGACATCGGGACGAAACACCATATATTTT. This sequence encodes CSVPPGTSGRNTIYF.